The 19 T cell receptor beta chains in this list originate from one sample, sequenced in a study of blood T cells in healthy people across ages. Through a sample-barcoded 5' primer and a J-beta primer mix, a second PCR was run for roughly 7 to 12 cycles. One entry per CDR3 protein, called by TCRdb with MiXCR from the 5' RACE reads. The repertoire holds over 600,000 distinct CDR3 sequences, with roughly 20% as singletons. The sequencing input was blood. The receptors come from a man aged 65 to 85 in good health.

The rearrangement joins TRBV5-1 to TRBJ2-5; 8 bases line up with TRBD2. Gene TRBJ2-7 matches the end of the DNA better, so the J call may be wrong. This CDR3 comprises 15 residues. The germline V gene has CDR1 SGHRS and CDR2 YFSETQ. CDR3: CASSPTSASYYEQYF. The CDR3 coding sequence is TGCGCCAGCAGCCCGACTAGCGCTAGCTACTACGAGCAGTACTTC.

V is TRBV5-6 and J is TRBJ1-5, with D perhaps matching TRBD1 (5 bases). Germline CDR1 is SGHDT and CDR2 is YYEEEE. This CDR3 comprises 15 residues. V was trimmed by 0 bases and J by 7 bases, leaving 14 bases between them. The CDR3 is CASSLGPQGSQPQHF. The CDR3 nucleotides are TGTGCCAGCAGCTTGGGACCGCAGGGAAGCCAGCCCCAGCATTTT. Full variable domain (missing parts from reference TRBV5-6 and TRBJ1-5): DAGVTQSPTHLIKTRGQQVTLRCSPKSGHDTVSWYQQALGQGPQFIFQYYEEEERQRGNFPDRFSGHQFPNYSSELNVNALLLGDSALYLCASSLGPQGSQPQHFGDGTRLSIL.

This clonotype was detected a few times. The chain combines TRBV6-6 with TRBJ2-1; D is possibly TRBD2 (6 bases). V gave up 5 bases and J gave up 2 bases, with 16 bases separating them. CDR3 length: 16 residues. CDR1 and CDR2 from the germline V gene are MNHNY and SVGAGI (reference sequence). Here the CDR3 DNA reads TGTGCCAGCAGTCGCCCCTTTAGCGGACCCTACAATGAGCAGTTCTTC. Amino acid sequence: CASSRPFSGPYNEQFF.

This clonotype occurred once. As DNA, the CDR3 is TGCGCCAGCAGCCAAGTAACAGCCACCGGGGAGCTGTTTTTT. Encoded protein: CASSQVTATGELFF. The V call is TRBV4-3, the J call TRBJ2-2; D unresolved. The V end was cut by 1 base, the J end by 4 bases, with 7 bases between. The CDR3 totals 14 residues. Looked up from germline, CDR1 is LGHNA and CDR2 is YSLEER.

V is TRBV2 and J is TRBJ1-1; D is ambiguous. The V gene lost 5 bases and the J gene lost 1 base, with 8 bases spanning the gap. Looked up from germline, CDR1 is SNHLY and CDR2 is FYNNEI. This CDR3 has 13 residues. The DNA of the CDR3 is TGTGCCAGCAGTTTTTCCAGGAACACTGAAGCTTTCTTT. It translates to CASSFSRNTEAFF.

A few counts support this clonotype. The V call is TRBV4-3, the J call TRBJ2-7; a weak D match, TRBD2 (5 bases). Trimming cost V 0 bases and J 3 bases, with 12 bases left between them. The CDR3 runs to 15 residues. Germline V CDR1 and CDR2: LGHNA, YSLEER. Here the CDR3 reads CASSQDGLANYEQYF. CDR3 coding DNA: TGCGCCAGCAGCCAAGATGGACTGGCGAACTACGAGCAGTACTTC.

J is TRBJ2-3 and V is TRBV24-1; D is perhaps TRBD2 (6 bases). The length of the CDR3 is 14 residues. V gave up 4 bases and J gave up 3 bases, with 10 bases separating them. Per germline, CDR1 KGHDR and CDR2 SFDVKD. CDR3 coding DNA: TGTGCCACCAGTGACCCGACTAGTACAGATACGCAGTATTTT. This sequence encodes CATSDPTSTDTQYF.

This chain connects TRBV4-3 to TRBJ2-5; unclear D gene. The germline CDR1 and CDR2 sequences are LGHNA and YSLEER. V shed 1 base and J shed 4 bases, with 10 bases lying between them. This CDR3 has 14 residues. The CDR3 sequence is CASSQVGKGETQYF. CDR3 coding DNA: TGCGCCAGCAGCCAAGTCGGTAAGGGAGAGACCCAGTACTTC.

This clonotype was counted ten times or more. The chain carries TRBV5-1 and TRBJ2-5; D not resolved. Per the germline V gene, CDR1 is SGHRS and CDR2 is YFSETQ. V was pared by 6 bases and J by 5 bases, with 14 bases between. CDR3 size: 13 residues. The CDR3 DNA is TGCGCCAGCAAGGAGAAATACGGGGAGACCCAGTACTTC. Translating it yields CASKEKYGETQYF.

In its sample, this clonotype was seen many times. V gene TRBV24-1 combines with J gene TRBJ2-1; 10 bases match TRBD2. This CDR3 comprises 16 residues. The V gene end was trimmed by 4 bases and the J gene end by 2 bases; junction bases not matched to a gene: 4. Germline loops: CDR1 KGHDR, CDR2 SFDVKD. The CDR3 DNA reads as TGTGCCACCAGTGACGCTAGCGGGAGCACCTACAATGAGCAGTTCTTC. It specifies CATSDASGSTYNEQFF.

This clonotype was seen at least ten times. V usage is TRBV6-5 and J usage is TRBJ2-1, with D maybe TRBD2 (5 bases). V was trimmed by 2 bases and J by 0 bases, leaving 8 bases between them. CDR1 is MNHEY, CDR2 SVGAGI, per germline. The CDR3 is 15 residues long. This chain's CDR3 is CASSYLAGSYNEQFF. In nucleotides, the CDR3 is TGTGCCAGCAGTTACCTTGCGGGCTCCTACAATGAGCAGTTCTTC.

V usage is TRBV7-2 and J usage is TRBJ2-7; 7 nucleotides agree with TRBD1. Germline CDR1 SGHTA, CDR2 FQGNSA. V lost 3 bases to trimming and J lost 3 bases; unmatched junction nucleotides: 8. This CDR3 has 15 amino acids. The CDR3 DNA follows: TGTGCCAGCAGCTTCTCCGGGACAGCGGTCTACGAGCAGTACTTC. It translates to CASSFSGTAVYEQYF.

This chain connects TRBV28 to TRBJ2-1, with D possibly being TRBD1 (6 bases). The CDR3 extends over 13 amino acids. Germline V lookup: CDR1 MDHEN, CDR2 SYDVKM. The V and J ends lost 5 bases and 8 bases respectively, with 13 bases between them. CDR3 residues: CASSPWGQDEQFF. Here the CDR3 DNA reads TGTGCCAGCAGTCCATGGGGGCAGGATGAGCAGTTCTTC.

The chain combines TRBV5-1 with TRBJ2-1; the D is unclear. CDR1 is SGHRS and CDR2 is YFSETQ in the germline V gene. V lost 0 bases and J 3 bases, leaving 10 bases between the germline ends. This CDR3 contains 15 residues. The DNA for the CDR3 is TGCGCCAGCAGCTTGGGGAGCGCGTACTACAATGAGCAGTTCTTC. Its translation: CASSLGSAYYNEQFF.

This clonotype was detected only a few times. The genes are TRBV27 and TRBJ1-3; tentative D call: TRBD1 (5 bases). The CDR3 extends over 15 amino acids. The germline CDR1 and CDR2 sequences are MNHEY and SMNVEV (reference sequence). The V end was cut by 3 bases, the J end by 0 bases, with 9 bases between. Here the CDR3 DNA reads TGTGCCAGCAGTTTGGAGGGGAGCTCTGGAAACACCATATATTTT. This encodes CASSLEGSSGNTIYF.

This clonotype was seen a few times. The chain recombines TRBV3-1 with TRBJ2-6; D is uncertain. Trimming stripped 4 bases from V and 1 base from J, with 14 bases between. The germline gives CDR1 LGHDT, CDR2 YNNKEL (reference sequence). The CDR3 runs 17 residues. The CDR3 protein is CASSPNFLLSGANVLTF. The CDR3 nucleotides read TGTGCCAGCAGCCCAAACTTTCTACTTTCTGGGGCCAACGTCCTGACTTTC.

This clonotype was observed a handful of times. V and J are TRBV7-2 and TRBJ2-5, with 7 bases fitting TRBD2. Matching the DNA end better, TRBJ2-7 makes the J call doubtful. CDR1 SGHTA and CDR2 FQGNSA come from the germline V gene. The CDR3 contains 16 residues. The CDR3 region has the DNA TGTGCCAGCAGCTTAGACCAGCGGGAAGGGAGGACCGAGCAGTACTTC. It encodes CASSLDQREGRTEQYF.

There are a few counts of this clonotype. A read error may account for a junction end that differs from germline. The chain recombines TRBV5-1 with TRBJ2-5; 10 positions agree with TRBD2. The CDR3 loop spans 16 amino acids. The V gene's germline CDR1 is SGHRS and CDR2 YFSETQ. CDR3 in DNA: TGCGCCAGCAGCCCGCGGACTAGCGGTATCTCCTACGAGCAGCACTTC. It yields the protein CASSPRTSGISYEQHF.

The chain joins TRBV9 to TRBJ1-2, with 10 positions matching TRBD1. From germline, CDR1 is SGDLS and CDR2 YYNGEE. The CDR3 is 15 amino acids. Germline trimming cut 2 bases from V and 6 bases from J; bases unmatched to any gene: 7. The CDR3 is CASSVGGQGKNGYTF. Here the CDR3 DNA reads TGTGCCAGCAGCGTTGGGGGACAGGGGAAGAATGGCTACACCTTC. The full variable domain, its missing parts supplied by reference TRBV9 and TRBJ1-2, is DSGVTQTPKHLITATGQRVTLRCSPRSGDLSVYWYQQSLDQGLQFLIQYYNGEERAKGNILERFSAQQFPDLHSELNLSSLELGDSALYFCASSVGGQGKNGYTFGSGTRLTVV.